This paragraph covers one T cell receptor (beta chain) sequence. Sequencing was performed with immunoSEQ multiplex PCR; in TCRdb, only in-frame clones are kept and a portion is missing. This sample carries 170,000 or so clones, 94% of them seen once, and the ten largest clones take about 1.4%. Per germline, CDR1 SEHNR and CDR2 FQNEAQ (reference sequence). The CDR3 is made up of 15 amino acids. The V and J ends lost 3 bases and 5 bases, in that order; junction bases with no gene match: 7. The sample comes from a study of control samples from healthy donors and cancer patients. The rearrangement links TRBV7-9 to TRBJ2-7; 10 bases fit TRBD1. The source is a woman aged 18 to 35 in good health. Material for sequencing was blood. The CDR3 nucleotides are TGTGCCAGCAGCTTCGATGGGACAGGGGACCACGAGCAGTACTTC. Encoded protein: CASSFDGTGDHEQYF.